The 7 T cell receptor beta chains below all came from one sample that was sequenced in a study of human T cells and chemical hapten exposure. A single record per CDR3 protein comes from TCRdb applying MiXCR to the RACE reads. The repertoire includes 150,000 to 200,000 distinct CDR3 sequences, about 30% of them detected once, and 2.1% sits in the top ten. Regarding time point: patch test 3, about 24 weeks after DPC sensitization. The sample's treatment: therapeutic diphenylcyclopropenone sensitization with weekly scalp DPC. This specimen was whole blood, taken in connection with sensitization to the hapten diphenylcyclopropenone (DPC). The source of these receptors is a young woman with alopecia areata. Some clones in this sample may be carry-over from other donors' samples.

V is TRBV5-4 and J is TRBJ2-1; D gene ambiguous. From germline, CDR1 is SGHNT and CDR2 YYREEE (reference sequence). Trimming removed 1 base at V and 0 bases at J, with 8 bases between. The CDR3 sequence is 15 residues long. CDR3 protein: CASSLRLSSYNEQFF. As DNA, the CDR3 is TGTGCCAGCAGCTTGCGTCTTAGCTCCTACAATGAGCAGTTCTTC. Drawing the rest from reference TRBV5-4 and TRBJ2-1, the complete variable domain is ETGVTQSPTHLIKTRGQQVTLRCSSQSGHNTVSWYQQALGQGPQFIFQYYREEENGRGNFPPRFSGLQFPNYSSELNVNALELDDSALYLCASSLRLSSYNEQFFGPGTRLTVL.

The chain is built from TRBV20-1 and TRBJ1-2; D is possibly TRBD1 (6 bases). The V and J ends lost 4 bases and 2 bases respectively, with 8 bases between them. Germline lookup yields CDR1 DFQATT and CDR2 SNEGSKA (reference sequence). The CDR3 length is 12 residues. The DNA for the CDR3 is TGCAGTGCTACAGGGGAAAACTATGGCTACACCTTC. This codes for CSATGENYGYTF.

This clonotype occurred a few times. The chain joins TRBV20-1 to TRBJ2-5; TRBD2 agrees at 9 bases. Germline V gene sequence: CDR1 DFQATT, CDR2 SNEGSKA (reference sequence). The V segment lost 2 bases and the J segment 4 bases; nucleotides outside the gene matches: 5. The CDR3 spans 14 residues. CDR3 sequence (DNA): TGCAGTGCTAGATGGCCTAGCGGGGTAGAGACCCAGTACTTC. It is translated as CSARWPSGVETQYF.

This clonotype was observed a few times. The rearrangement joins TRBV12-3 or TRBV12-4 to TRBJ2-7, with TRBD2 matching 8 bases. After removal of 7 bases from V and 3 bases from J, the junction contained 8 bases not matched to a gene. The CDR3 runs 14 residues. The DNA of the CDR3 is TGTGCCAGCAAAAGCCTAGCGGGCAGCTACGAGCAGTACTTC. Protein: CASKSLAGSYEQYF.

The table lists this clonotype with many counts. This chain links TRBV9 with TRBJ1-1; 11 positions agree with TRBD1. CDR1 is SGDLS and CDR2 is YYNGEE in the germline V gene. Unmatched junction bases numbered 4, after V lost 3 bases and J lost 6 bases. The CDR3 length is 14 residues. In DNA form, the CDR3 reads TGTGCCAGCAGCGCTGGACAGGGGGCAGCTGAAGCTTTCTTT. It translates to CASSAGQGAAEAFF.

The chain has TRBV6-6 and TRBJ1-1; D might be TRBD1 (5 bases). CDR1 is MNHNY and CDR2 is SVGAGI in the germline V gene (reference sequence). V lost 8 bases to trimming and J lost 0 bases, with 13 bases between them. The CDR3 sequence is 14 residues long. The CDR3 nucleotides are TGTGCCAGCCGGACGGAGGGGTTGAACACTGAAGCTTTCTTT. Translated: CASRTEGLNTEAFF.

This clonotype was recorded at least ten times. J is TRBJ2-3 and V is TRBV18; TRBD2 might be the D (5 bases). The V end lost 0 bases, the J end lost 4 bases, and 17 bases lay between the germline ends. Looked up from germline, CDR1 is KGHSH and CDR2 is LQKENI. CDR3 length: 17 amino acids. CDR3 residues: CASSPPYSLEVSDTQYF. In DNA form, the CDR3 reads TGTGCCAGCTCACCACCGTACTCACTAGAGGTCTCAGATACGCAGTATTTT.